This T cell receptor (beta chain) is drawn from a study of blood T cell repertoires in COVID-19. Turning to the study itself: Spain, Italy and the United States supplied samples that represented acute and convalescent COVID-19. The cDNA or gDNA used as material had been derived from T cells, B-cell-depleted T cells, or PBMCs.

In the original processing: How many nucleated cells were present was estimated from reference gene primer amplification. Produced via immunoSEQ multiplex PCR; TCRdb's table is partial and in-frame only. The V and J calls and clone size were taken over from that table, and D and trimming were inferred from the DNA. The sample records more than 90,000 clones, 85% being singletons. V lost 6 bases to trimming and J lost 2 bases, with 13 bases between them. The V gene's germline CDR1 is KGHSH and CDR2 LQKENI. This CDR3 comprises 14 residues. Sequencing was carried out using peripheral blood. The V call is TRBV18, the J call TRBJ1-2, with a possible D match to TRBD1 (6 bases). This sequence was found in a man at least 80 years old with acute or convalescent COVID-19. Here the CDR3 reads CASSTGGGNYGYTF. The CDR3 DNA follows: TGTGCCAGCTCGACAGGTGGGGGCAACTATGGCTACACCTTC.